Below, one TCR beta chain is given with its context. Its antigen is not identified. There are 15 residues in the CDR3. Germline V lookup: CDR1 SEHNR, CDR2 FQNEAQ (reference sequence). Trimming removed 5 bases at V and 0 bases at J, with 13 bases between. Sample time point: week 23, last vaccination. Topical imiquimod was applied with each vaccine dose, which held 300 ug of mutant IDH1 20-mer peptide. Repertoires were generated with immunoSEQ multiplex PCR, while TCRdb's copy carries only in-frame clones and drops some. The repertoire holds about 65,000 clones, 70% to 90% seen once, with approximately 3.8% in the top ten. The sample comes from a study of a mutant IDH1 vaccine in newly diagnosed glioma. Whole-study context: Earlier care involved radiotherapy, temozolomide, or both, and the majority received both. General study findings and limits: Immune responses induced by the vaccine were seen in roughly 93% of patients, spanning multiple MHC alleles.

V is TRBV7-9 and J is TRBJ1-1; D is uncertain. The clonotype originates from a man younger than 40 with glioma. The sequenced sample was PBMCs, obtained from a glioma patient whose treatment included an IDH1 peptide vaccine. CDR3 residues: CASSQFGPMNTEAFF. Written as DNA, the CDR3 is TGTGCCAGCAGCCAGTTCGGGCCCATGAACACTGAAGCTTTCTTT.